This TCR beta chain was observed in a study of CD4 and CD8 cells across lung adenocarcinoma regions. This clonotype was recorded at least ten times. TCRdb independently ran MiXCR on the PCR reads; one entry per CDR3 protein. The data contain 23,000 or so distinct CDR3 sequences, 53% of them singletons. Samples came from patients with localized non-small cell lung adenocarcinoma. The CDR3 spans 16 residues. V was shortened by 9 bases and J by 1 base, with 19 bases between the two germline ends. Germline V CDR1 and CDR2: MNHNS, SASEGT. Specimen: CD8+ T cells from the center of a lung tumor. This clonotype was obtained from a male donor with lung adenocarcinoma. The CD4 and CD8 labels of this study may be unreliable. The chain combines TRBV6-1 with TRBJ2-1; D perhaps matches TRBD1 (6 bases). In DNA form, the CDR3 reads TGTGCCAGTCGGCCGGTGGGGGCAGGGTCCTACAATGAGCAGTTCTTC. Translating it yields CASRPVGAGSYNEQFF.